This T cell receptor beta chain was captured by sequencing in a study of CD8 T cells in ankylosing spondylitis (dated by TCRdb to between 2016 and 2019). Describing the broader study: The study set out to find disease-linked TCR variants by profiling T cell receptor beta repertoires in ankylosing spondylitis patients and healthy donors. The full study cohort comprised 25 ankylosing spondylitis patients and about a hundred healthy donors. Samples of peripheral blood were taken, and for ankylosing spondylitis patients, synovial fluid was collected as well. Study-level results and caveats: Blood from ankylosing spondylitis patients appeared to be characterized by a TCR beta motif composed of roughly eight highly homologous amino acid variants. Some motif variants had previously been reported in the synovial fluid and blood of reactive arthritis patients, which suggests shared mechanisms of disease initiation. A CD8+ phenotype was shown by the disease-linked clones, which were found at relatively low frequencies in peripheral blood. Significant enrichment of the disease-linked clones was reported in matched synovial fluid samples from ankylosing spondylitis patients.

This clonotype has a count of ten or more. Its antigen is unknown. Base qualities are not at hand, and no much larger clone is one base apart. The data were produced on an Illumina HiSeq 2500. Quantitative 5'-RACE with molecular barcodes was used to prepare TCR beta libraries. As for the original processing: A new computational method based on a probabilistic model of VDJ rearrangement was used to identify disease-linked TCR variants. Using fastp trimming at Q25 and MiXCR clonotype assembly, TCRdb reanalyzed the public sequencing data and kept in-frame beta chains. CDR3 protein sequences are deduplicated, and each keeps its most common genes and DNA. The V and J calls follow TCRdb's processing rather than the paper's. The sample includes 500,000 or so distinct CDR3 sequences, with about 5.2% observed a single time. The top ten clones comprise around 3.4% of the sample. CDR3 length: 14 amino acids, cysteine to phenylalanine. Solely the CDR3 DNA is kept, with 42 bases framed from the first base. A distance of 14 bases separates the germline ends of V and J, which lose 4 bases and 8 bases respectively.

The chain is assembled from TRBV12-3 or TRBV12-4 and TRBJ1-4; the D gene is perhaps TRBD1, on 6 matching bases. The receptor was derived from a male donor with ankylosing spondylitis. The sample comprised blood, either unsorted or a sorted T cell fraction (not recorded which). The CDR3 protein: CASSYGGEGEKLFF. The sequenced DNA: TGTGCCAGCAGTTATGGGGGCGAGGGCGAAAAACTGTTTTTT.